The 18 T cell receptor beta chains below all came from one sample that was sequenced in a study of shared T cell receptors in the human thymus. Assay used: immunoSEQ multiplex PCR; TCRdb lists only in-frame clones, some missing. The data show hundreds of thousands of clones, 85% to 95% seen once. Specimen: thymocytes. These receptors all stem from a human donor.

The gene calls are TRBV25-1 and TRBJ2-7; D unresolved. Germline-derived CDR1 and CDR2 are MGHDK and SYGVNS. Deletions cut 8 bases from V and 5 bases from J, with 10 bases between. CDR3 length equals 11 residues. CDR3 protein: CASGPSNEQYF. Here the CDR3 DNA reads TGTGCCAGCGGCCCATCGAACGAGCAGTACTTC.

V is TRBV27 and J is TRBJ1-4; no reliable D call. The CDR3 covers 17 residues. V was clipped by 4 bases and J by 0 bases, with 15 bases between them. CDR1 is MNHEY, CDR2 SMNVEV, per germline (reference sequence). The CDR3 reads CASSSSTHSATNEKLFF. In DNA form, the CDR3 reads TGTGCCAGCAGTTCCTCTACCCACAGTGCAACTAATGAAAAACTGTTTTTT.

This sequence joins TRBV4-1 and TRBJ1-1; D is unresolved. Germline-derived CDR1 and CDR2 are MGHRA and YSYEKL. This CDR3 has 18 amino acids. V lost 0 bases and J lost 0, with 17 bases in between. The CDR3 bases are TGCGCCAGCAGCCAAGAAGGAAGGAGACTACTACTGAACACTGAAGCTTTCTTT. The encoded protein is CASSQEGRRLLLNTEAFF.

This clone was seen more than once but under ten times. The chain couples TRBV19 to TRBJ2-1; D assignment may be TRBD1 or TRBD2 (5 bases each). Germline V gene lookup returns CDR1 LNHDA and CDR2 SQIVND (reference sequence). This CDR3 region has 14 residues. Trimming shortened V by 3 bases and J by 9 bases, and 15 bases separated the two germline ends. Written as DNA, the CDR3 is TGTGCCAGTAGTATTCTTCGGGGTAGGGGTGAGCAGTTCTTC. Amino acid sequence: CASSILRGRGEQFF. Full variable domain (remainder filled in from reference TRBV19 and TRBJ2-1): DGGITQSPKYLFRKEGQNVTLSCEQNLNHDAMYWYRQDPGQGLRLIYYSQIVNDFQKGDIAEGYSVSREKKESFPLTVTSAQKNPTAFYLCASSILRGRGEQFFGPGTRLTVL.

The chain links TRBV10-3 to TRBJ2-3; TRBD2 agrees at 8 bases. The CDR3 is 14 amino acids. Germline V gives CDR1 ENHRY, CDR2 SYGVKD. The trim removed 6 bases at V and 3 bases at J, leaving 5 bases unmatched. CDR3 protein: CAIRFREGTDTQYF. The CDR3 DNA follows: TGTGCCATCAGGTTCCGGGAGGGTACAGATACGCAGTATTTT.

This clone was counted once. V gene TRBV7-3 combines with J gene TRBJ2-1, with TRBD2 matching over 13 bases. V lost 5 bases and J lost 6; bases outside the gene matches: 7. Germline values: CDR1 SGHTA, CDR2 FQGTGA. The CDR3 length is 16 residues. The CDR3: CASSRWGTSGANEQFF. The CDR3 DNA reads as TGTGCCAGCAGCCGCTGGGGGACTAGCGGGGCCAATGAGCAGTTCTTC. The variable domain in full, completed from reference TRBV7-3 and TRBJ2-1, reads GAGVSQTPSNKVTEKGKYVELRCDPISGHTALYWYRQSLGQGPEFLIYFQGTGAADDSGLPNDRFFAVRPEGSVSTLKIQRTERGDSAVYLCASSRWGTSGANEQFFGPGTRLTVL.

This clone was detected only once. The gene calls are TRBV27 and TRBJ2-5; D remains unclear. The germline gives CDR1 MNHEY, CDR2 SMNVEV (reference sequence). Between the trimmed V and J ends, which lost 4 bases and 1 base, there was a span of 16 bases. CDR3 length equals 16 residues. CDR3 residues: CASSSEHRHPQETQYF. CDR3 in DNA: TGTGCCAGCAGTTCTGAACACCGACACCCCCAAGAGACCCAGTACTTC.

The CDR3 nucleotides read TGTGCCAGCAGTGAACCTCGCAGGGTGGGATCAACTAATGAAAAACTGTTTTTT. This sequence encodes CASSEPRRVGSTNEKLFF. The chain combines TRBV6-1 with TRBJ1-4; D possibly corresponds to TRBD1 (5 bases). The germline V gene encodes CDR1 MNHNS and CDR2 SASEGT. This CDR3 is 18 amino acids long. Trimming removed 2 bases from V and 0 bases from J, with 16 bases in between.

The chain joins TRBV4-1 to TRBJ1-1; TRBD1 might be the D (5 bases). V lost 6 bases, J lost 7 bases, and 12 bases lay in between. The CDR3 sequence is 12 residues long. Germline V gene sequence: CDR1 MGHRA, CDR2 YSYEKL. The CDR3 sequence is CASSNWGNEAFF. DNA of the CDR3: TGCGCCAGCAGTAACTGGGGGAATGAAGCTTTCTTT.

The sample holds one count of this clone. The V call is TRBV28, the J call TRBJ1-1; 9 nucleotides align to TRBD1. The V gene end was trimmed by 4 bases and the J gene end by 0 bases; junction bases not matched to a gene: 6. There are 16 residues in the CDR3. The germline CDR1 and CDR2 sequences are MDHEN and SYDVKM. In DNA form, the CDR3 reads TGTGCCAGCAGTTACCGCGGACAGGGGTTGAACACTGAAGCTTTCTTT. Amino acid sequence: CASSYRGQGLNTEAFF.

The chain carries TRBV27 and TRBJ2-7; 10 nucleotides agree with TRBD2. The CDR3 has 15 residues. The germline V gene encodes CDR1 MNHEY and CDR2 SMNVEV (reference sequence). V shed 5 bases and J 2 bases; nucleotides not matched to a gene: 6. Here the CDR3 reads CASSPRGLAAYEQYF. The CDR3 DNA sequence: TGTGCCAGCAGTCCCAGAGGACTAGCGGCCTACGAGCAGTACTTC.

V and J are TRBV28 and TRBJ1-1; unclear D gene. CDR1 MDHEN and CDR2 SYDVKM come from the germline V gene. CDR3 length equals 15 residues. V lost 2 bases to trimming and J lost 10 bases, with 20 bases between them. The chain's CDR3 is CASSLSSGWRMGAFF. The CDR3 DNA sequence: TGTGCCAGCAGTTTAAGTTCGGGATGGCGAATGGGAGCTTTCTTT.

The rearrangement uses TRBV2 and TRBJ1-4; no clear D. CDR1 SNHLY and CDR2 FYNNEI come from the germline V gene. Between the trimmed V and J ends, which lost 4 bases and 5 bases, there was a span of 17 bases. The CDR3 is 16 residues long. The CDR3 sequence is CASSGGYGHQNEKLFF. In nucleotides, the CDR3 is TGTGCCAGCAGTGGGGGTTACGGGCATCAGAATGAAAAACTGTTTTTT. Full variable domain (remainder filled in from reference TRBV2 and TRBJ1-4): EPEVTQTPSHQVTQMGQEVILRCVPISNHLYFYWYRQILGQKVEFLVSFYNNEISEKSEIFDDQFSVERPDGSNFTLKIRSTKLEDSAMYFCASSGGYGHQNEKLFFGSGTQLSVL.

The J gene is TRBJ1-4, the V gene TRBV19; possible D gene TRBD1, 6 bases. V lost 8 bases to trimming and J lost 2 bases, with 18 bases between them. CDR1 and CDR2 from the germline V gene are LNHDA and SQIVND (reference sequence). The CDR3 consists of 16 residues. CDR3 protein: CASARLGTFTNEKLFF. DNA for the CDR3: TGTGCCAGTGCACGCCTTGGGACATTTACTAATGAAAAACTGTTTTTT.

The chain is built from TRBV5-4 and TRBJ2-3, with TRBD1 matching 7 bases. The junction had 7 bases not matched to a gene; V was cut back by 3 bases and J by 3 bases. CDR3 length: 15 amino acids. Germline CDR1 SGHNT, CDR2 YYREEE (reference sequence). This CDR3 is CASSSDRVWTDTQYF. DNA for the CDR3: TGTGCCAGCAGCTCCGACAGGGTGTGGACAGATACGCAGTATTTT.

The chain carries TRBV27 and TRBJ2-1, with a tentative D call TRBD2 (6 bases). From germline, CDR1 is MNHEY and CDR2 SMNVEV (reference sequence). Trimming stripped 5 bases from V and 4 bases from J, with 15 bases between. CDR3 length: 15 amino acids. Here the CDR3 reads CASSQTGTFYNEQFF. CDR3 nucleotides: TGTGCCAGCAGTCAGACCGGGACTTTTTACAATGAGCAGTTCTTC.

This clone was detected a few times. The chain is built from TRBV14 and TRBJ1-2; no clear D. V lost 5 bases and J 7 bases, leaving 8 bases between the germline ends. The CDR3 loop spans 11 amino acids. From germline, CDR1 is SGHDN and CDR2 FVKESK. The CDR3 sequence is CASSGGPGYTF. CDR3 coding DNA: TGTGCCAGCAGCGGAGGGCCTGGCTACACCTTC.

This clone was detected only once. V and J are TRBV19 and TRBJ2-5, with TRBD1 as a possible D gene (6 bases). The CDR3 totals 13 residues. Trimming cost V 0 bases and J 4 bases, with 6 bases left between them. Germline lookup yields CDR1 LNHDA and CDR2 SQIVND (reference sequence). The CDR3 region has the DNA TGTGCCAGTAGTATAGACAGGGGAGAGACCCAGTACTTC. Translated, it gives CASSIDRGETQYF.